This passage covers 2 T cell receptor beta chains from one sample sequenced in a study of PD-L1 blockade in urothelial cancer. Sequenced by immunoSEQ multiplex PCR; TCRdb stores in-frame clones only, minus some. The sample carries roughly 16,000 clones, approximately 91% recorded once. Time point described: pretreatment peripheral blood. The sample consisted of PBMCs, taken around atezolizumab (anti-PD-L1) treatment. Receptor source: a man aged 65 to 79 with urothelial cancer.

The V and J genes are TRBV27 and TRBJ2-6, with 9 bases that match TRBD1. CDR1 is MNHEY, CDR2 SMNVEV, per germline (reference sequence). The ends lost 7 bases at V and 0 bases at J; junction bases unmatched: 7. The CDR3 has 17 residues. CDR3 region: CASTQGQGSSGANVLTF. CDR3 nucleotides: TGTGCCAGCACCCAGGGACAGGGCTCCTCTGGGGCCAACGTCCTGACTTTC.

The gene calls are TRBV18 and TRBJ1-5; 8 bases agree with TRBD1. Per germline, CDR1 KGHSH and CDR2 LQKENI. V lost 2 bases, J lost 9 bases, and 12 bases stayed unmatched. The CDR3 sequence is 16 residues long. The CDR3 is CASSPDLGQEGRPQHF. The DNA of the CDR3 is TGTGCCAGCTCACCAGATTTGGGACAGGAAGGGAGGCCCCAGCATTTT. The full variable domain, with the rest looked up from reference TRBV18 and TRBJ1-5, is NAGVMQNPRHLVRRRGQEARLRCSPMKGHSHVYWYRQLPEEGLKFMVYLQKENIIDESGMPKERFSAEFPKEGPSILRIQQVVRGDSAAYFCASSPDLGQEGRPQHFGDGTRLSIL.